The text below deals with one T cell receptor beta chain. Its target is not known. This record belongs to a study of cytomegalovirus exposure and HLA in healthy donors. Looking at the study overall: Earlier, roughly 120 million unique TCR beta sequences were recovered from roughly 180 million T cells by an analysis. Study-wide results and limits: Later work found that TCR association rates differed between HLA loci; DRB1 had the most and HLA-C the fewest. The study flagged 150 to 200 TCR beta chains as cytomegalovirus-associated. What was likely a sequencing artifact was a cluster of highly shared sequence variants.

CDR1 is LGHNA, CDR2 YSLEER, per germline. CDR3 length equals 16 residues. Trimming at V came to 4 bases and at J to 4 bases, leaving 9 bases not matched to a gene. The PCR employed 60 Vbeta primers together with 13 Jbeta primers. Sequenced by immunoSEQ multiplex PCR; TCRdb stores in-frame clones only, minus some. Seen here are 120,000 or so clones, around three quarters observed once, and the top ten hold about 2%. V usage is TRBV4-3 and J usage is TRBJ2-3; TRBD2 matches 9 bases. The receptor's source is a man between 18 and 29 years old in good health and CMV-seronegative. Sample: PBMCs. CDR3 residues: CASSPGGGGRADTQYF. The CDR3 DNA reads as TGCGCCAGCAGCCCTGGGGGAGGCGGGAGGGCAGATACGCAGTATTTT.